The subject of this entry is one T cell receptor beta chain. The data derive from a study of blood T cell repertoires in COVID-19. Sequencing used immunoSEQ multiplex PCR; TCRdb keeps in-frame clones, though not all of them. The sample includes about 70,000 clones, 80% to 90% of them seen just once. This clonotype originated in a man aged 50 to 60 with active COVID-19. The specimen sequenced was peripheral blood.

For the CDR3, the DNA is TGTGCCAGCAGCTTAGGGGCCCCCGGTAGCACAGATACGCAGTATTTT. As protein: CASSLGAPGSTDTQYF. The chain employs TRBV5-4 and TRBJ2-3; possibly TRBD1 for D (5 bases). CDR1 is SGHNT, CDR2 YYREEE, per germline (reference sequence). V lost 2 bases and J 0 bases, leaving 13 bases between the germline ends. There are 16 residues in the CDR3.